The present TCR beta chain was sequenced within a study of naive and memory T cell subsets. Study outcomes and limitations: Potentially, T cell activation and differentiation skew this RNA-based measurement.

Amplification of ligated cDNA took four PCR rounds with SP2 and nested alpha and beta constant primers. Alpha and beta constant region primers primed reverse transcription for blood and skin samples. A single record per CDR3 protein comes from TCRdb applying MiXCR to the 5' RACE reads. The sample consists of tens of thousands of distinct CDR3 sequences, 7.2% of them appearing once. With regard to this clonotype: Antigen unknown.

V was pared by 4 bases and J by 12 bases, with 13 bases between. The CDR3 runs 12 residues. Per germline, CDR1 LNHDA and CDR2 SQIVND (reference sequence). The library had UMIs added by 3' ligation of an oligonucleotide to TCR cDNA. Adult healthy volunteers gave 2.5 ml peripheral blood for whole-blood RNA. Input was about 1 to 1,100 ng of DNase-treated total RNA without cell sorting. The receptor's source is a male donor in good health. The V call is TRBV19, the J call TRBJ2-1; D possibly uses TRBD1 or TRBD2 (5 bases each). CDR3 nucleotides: TGTGCCAGTAGTACGGGGCTTCGGGGGCAGTTCTTC. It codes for CASSTGLRGQFF.